These T cell receptor beta chains were read from a single sample in a study of T cell responses to AZD1222 COVID-19 vaccine. Only in-frame clones appear in the TCRdb table, and some are missing; sequencing was by immunoSEQ multiplex PCR. The table includes more than 110,000 clones, about 90% detected once. The sample was peripheral blood, taken on day 0 of AZD1222 vaccination. The receptor set was obtained from an adult in good health. Each CDR3 is given with its conserved first and last residue. Each record gives: clone size, J gene, D gene, V gene, CDR3 protein, CDR3 DNA. A D gene is named only where the DNA matches it firmly. The size entry is marked missing in some rows and otherwise reads once, few, many or a size class.

abundance: .; j_gene: TRBJ2-7; d_gene: .; v_gene: TRBV27; CDR3aa: CASSLLGAGSHLATTEQYF; CDR3nt: TGTGCCAGCAGTTTATTAGGGGCAGGTTCCCATCTTGCTACTACTGAGCAGTACTTC
abundance: .; j_gene: TRBJ2-7; d_gene: .; v_gene: TRBV18; CDR3aa: CASSQLGRGYEQYF; CDR3nt: TGTGCCAGCTCACAACTCGGCAGGGGCTACGAGCAGTACTTC
abundance: .; j_gene: TRBJ2-7; d_gene: .; v_gene: TRBV27; CDR3aa: CASSSGTKGLEQYF; CDR3nt: TGTGCCAGCAGTTCCGGGACAAAGGGGCTCGAGCAGTACTTC
abundance: .; j_gene: TRBJ2-1; d_gene: .; v_gene: TRBV29-1; CDR3aa: CSVENTGEAYNEQFF; CDR3nt: TGCAGCGTTGAAAATACAGGGGAGGCTTACAATGAGCAGTTCTTC
abundance: once; j_gene: TRBJ1-2; d_gene: .; v_gene: TRBV29-1; CDR3aa: CSVDGLGSWGYTF; CDR3nt: TGCAGCGTTGACGGCTTGGGGTCTTGGGGCTACACCTTC
abundance: .; j_gene: TRBJ2-7; d_gene: TRBD1; v_gene: TRBV7-2; CDR3aa: CASIRDRGYEQYF; CDR3nt: TGTGCCAGCATCCGAGACAGGGGTTACGAGCAGTACTTC
abundance: .; j_gene: TRBJ2-2; d_gene: .; v_gene: TRBV28; CDR3aa: CASGRTNQRPGELFF; CDR3nt: TGTGCCAGCGGCCGGACCAATCAAAGGCCGGGGGAGCTGTTTTTT
abundance: .; j_gene: TRBJ1-3; d_gene: .; v_gene: TRBV5-1; CDR3aa: CASSLDSGNTIYF; CDR3nt: TGCGCCAGCAGCCTGGACTCTGGAAACACCATATATTTT
abundance: .; j_gene: TRBJ1-1; d_gene: .; v_gene: TRBV23-1; CDR3aa: CASSQGASSKDTEAFF; CDR3nt: TGCGCCAGCAGTCAAGGGGCTTCATCCAAGGACACTGAAGCTTTCTTT
abundance: .; j_gene: TRBJ1-2; d_gene: .; v_gene: TRBV4-3; CDR3aa: CASSQDPPGGGYGYTF; CDR3nt: TGCGCCAGCAGCCAAGATCCTCCGGGTGGGGGCTATGGCTACACCTTC
abundance: .; j_gene: TRBJ2-5; d_gene: TRBD1; v_gene: TRBV7-9; CDR3aa: CASSTWPGGRRETQYF; CDR3nt: TGTGCCAGCAGCACCTGGCCAGGGGGTAGGAGGGAGACCCAGTACTTC
abundance: .; j_gene: TRBJ2-7; d_gene: .; v_gene: TRBV5-1; CDR3aa: CASSLAGGSEQYF; CDR3nt: TGCGCCAGCAGCTTGGCTGGGGGGTCCGAGCAGTACTTC
abundance: .; j_gene: TRBJ2-7; d_gene: TRBD2; v_gene: TRBV5-1; CDR3aa: CASSLAPGLAGPEQYF; CDR3nt: TGCGCCAGCAGCTTGGCCCCGGGACTAGCGGGACCCGAGCAGTACTTC
abundance: .; j_gene: TRBJ1-4; d_gene: TRBD1; v_gene: TRBV7-7; CDR3aa: CASSLGTGGNGKLFF; CDR3nt: TGTGCCAGCAGCCTGGGGACAGGGGGGAATGGAAAACTGTTTTTT
abundance: .; j_gene: TRBJ2-1; d_gene: .; v_gene: TRBV19; CDR3aa: CASSIIGGNEQFF; CDR3nt: TGTGCCAGTAGTATCATTGGGGGGAATGAGCAGTTCTTC
abundance: .; j_gene: TRBJ2-5; d_gene: .; v_gene: TRBV5-5; CDR3aa: CASSMGRTETQYF; CDR3nt: TGTGCCAGCAGCATGGGAAGGACGGAGACCCAGTACTTC
abundance: .; j_gene: TRBJ2-5; d_gene: .; v_gene: TRBV7-2; CDR3aa: CASSLSFGDQYF; CDR3nt: TGTGCCAGCAGCTTATCTTTCGGGGACCAGTACTTC
abundance: .; j_gene: TRBJ2-1; d_gene: TRBD2; v_gene: TRBV5-1; CDR3aa: CASSLGASGSSYNEQFF; CDR3nt: TGCGCCAGCAGCTTGGGTGCTAGCGGGAGCTCCTACAATGAGCAGTTCTTC
abundance: .; j_gene: TRBJ2-5; d_gene: .; v_gene: TRBV6-2/TRBV6-3; CDR3aa: CASSSGQLGKETQYF; CDR3nt: TGTGCCAGCAGTTCAGGACAGTTGGGGAAAGAGACCCAGTACTTC
abundance: once; j_gene: TRBJ2-5; d_gene: TRBD2; v_gene: TRBV6-5; CDR3aa: CASIPLAGTQETQYF; CDR3nt: TGTGCCAGCATTCCGCTAGCGGGGACACAAGAGACCCAGTACTTC
abundance: .; j_gene: TRBJ1-2; d_gene: .; v_gene: TRBV2; CDR3aa: CASRGEILWYGYTF; CDR3nt: TGTGCCAGTAGAGGGGAGATCCTTTGGTATGGCTACACCTTC
abundance: .; j_gene: TRBJ2-3; d_gene: .; v_gene: TRBV5-8; CDR3aa: CASSKRQGTDTQYF; CDR3nt: TGTGCCAGCAGCAAACGACAGGGCACAGATACGCAGTATTTT
abundance: .; j_gene: TRBJ1-2; d_gene: .; v_gene: TRBV5-1; CDR3aa: CASSGTKNYGYTF; CDR3nt: TGCGCCAGCAGCGGGACAAAGAACTATGGCTACACCTTC
abundance: .; j_gene: TRBJ1-1; d_gene: .; v_gene: TRBV5-8; CDR3aa: CASSLRGSGKSTEAFF; CDR3nt: TGTGCCAGCAGCTTGAGAGGGTCGGGAAAGAGCACTGAAGCTTTCTTT
abundance: few; j_gene: TRBJ1-5; d_gene: .; v_gene: TRBV27; CDR3aa: CASSLEGSQPQHF; CDR3nt: TGTGCCAGCAGTTTGGAGGGGTCCCAGCCCCAGCATTTT
abundance: once; j_gene: TRBJ2-2; d_gene: .; v_gene: TRBV9; CDR3aa: CASSVATSFAGELFF; CDR3nt: TGTGCCAGCAGCGTAGCGACTAGTTTTGCCGGGGAGCTGTTTTTT
abundance: .; j_gene: TRBJ1-1; d_gene: .; v_gene: TRBV30; CDR3aa: CAWSKGTEAFF; CDR3nt: TGTGCCTGGAGTAAGGGGACTGAAGCTTTCTTT
abundance: .; j_gene: TRBJ1-5; d_gene: .; v_gene: TRBV5-5; CDR3aa: CASSWGKSQPQHF; CDR3nt: TGTGCCAGCAGCTGGGGGAAGTCGCAGCCCCAGCATTTT
abundance: .; j_gene: TRBJ1-5; d_gene: TRBD1; v_gene: TRBV2; CDR3aa: CASKDGTGKQPQHF; CDR3nt: TGTGCCAGCAAAGACGGGACAGGGAAACAGCCCCAGCATTTT
abundance: .; j_gene: TRBJ1-4; d_gene: TRBD1; v_gene: TRBV27; CDR3aa: CASSTGDEKLFF; CDR3nt: TGTGCCAGCAGTACAGGGGATGAAAAACTGTTTTTT
abundance: .; j_gene: TRBJ1-2; d_gene: .; v_gene: TRBV2; CDR3aa: CASSEIRRVYGYTF; CDR3nt: TGTGCCAGCAGTGAAATAAGAAGGGTCTATGGCTACACCTTC
abundance: .; j_gene: TRBJ1-1; d_gene: .; v_gene: TRBV18; CDR3aa: CASSIQAGLNTEAFF; CDR3nt: TGTGCCAGCTCAATACAGGCGGGTCTGAACACTGAAGCTTTCTTT
abundance: .; j_gene: TRBJ2-3; d_gene: .; v_gene: TRBV13; CDR3aa: CASSLGAGPTDTQYF; CDR3nt: TGTGCCAGCAGCTTAGGGGCCGGACCCACAGATACGCAGTATTTT
abundance: .; j_gene: TRBJ1-3; d_gene: .; v_gene: TRBV5-1; CDR3aa: CASSLAQDGRNTIYF; CDR3nt: TGCGCCAGCAGCTTGGCTCAGGATGGGAGAAACACCATATATTTT
abundance: .; j_gene: TRBJ1-1; d_gene: .; v_gene: TRBV27; CDR3aa: CASSPGGFTEAFF; CDR3nt: TGTGCCAGCAGTCCCGGGGGGTTTACTGAAGCTTTCTTT
abundance: .; j_gene: TRBJ1-1; d_gene: .; v_gene: TRBV7-2; CDR3aa: CASSLLTDPPSEAFF; CDR3nt: TGTGCCAGCAGCTTACTCACGGACCCCCCCTCCGAAGCTTTCTTT
abundance: .; j_gene: TRBJ1-1; d_gene: TRBD1; v_gene: TRBV27; CDR3aa: CASSSGVGRGRFSEAFF; CDR3nt: TGTGCCAGCAGTTCGGGGGTGGGCAGGGGGCGCTTCTCTGAAGCTTTCTTT
abundance: once; j_gene: TRBJ1-1; d_gene: .; v_gene: TRBV7-3; CDR3aa: CASSLLRVGNTEAFF; CDR3nt: TGTGCCAGCAGCTTATTAAGGGTGGGGAACACTGAAGCTTTCTTT
abundance: once; j_gene: TRBJ2-7; d_gene: .; v_gene: TRBV4-1; CDR3aa: CASSHPGVPTYEQYF; CDR3nt: TGCGCCAGCAGCCACCCCGGGGTGCCTACCTACGAGCAGTACTTC
abundance: .; j_gene: TRBJ2-6; d_gene: TRBD1; v_gene: TRBV4-3; CDR3aa: CASSQGDRVTGANVLTF; CDR3nt: TGCGCCAGCAGCCAAGGGGACAGGGTAACTGGGGCCAACGTCCTGACTTTC
abundance: .; j_gene: TRBJ1-1; d_gene: .; v_gene: TRBV10-3; CDR3aa: CAISESEASFVTEAFF; CDR3nt: TGTGCCATCAGTGAGTCGGAGGCCTCTTTTGTCACTGAAGCTTTCTTT
abundance: .; j_gene: TRBJ1-6; d_gene: .; v_gene: TRBV27; CDR3aa: CASSPSGSQGGPLHF; CDR3nt: TGTGCCAGCAGTCCATCAGGGTCCCAAGGCGGACCCCTCCACTTT
abundance: once; j_gene: TRBJ2-1; d_gene: TRBD2; v_gene: TRBV18; CDR3aa: CASSPSLREREYGNEQFF; CDR3nt: TGTGCCAGCTCACCTTCCCTGAGGGAGCGGGAGTATGGAAATGAGCAGTTCTTC
abundance: .; j_gene: TRBJ1-1; d_gene: .; v_gene: TRBV19; CDR3aa: CASSIALGTEAFF; CDR3nt: TGTGCCAGTAGTATTGCGTTGGGCACTGAAGCTTTCTTT
abundance: .; j_gene: TRBJ1-5; d_gene: .; v_gene: TRBV7-2; CDR3aa: CASSLTGPLPQHF; CDR3nt: TGTGCCAGCAGCTTAACAGGCCCTCTGCCCCAGCATTTT
abundance: .; j_gene: TRBJ2-7; d_gene: .; v_gene: TRBV7-8; CDR3aa: CASSFVTAVPPSEQYF; CDR3nt: TGTGCCAGCAGCTTCGTCACCGCTGTACCCCCCTCCGAGCAGTACTTC
abundance: .; j_gene: TRBJ2-3; d_gene: TRBD2; v_gene: TRBV30; CDR3aa: CAWTRAGGPTDTQYF; CDR3nt: TGTGCCTGGACGAGAGCGGGAGGCCCCACAGATACGCAGTATTTT
abundance: .; j_gene: TRBJ2-1; d_gene: TRBD2; v_gene: TRBV7-6; CDR3aa: CASSPWTSGRYNEQFF; CDR3nt: TGTGCCAGCAGCCCCTGGACTAGCGGGCGCTACAATGAGCAGTTCTTC
abundance: few; j_gene: TRBJ2-7; d_gene: .; v_gene: TRBV27; CDR3aa: CASRAETSQNHF; CDR3nt: TGTGCCAGCAGAGCCGAGACGAGTCAAAACCATTTC
abundance: .; j_gene: TRBJ1-1; d_gene: TRBD1; v_gene: TRBV19; CDR3aa: CASSNLQGIKGTEAFF; CDR3nt: TGTGCCAGTAGTAACCTACAGGGGATAAAAGGGACTGAAGCTTTCTTT